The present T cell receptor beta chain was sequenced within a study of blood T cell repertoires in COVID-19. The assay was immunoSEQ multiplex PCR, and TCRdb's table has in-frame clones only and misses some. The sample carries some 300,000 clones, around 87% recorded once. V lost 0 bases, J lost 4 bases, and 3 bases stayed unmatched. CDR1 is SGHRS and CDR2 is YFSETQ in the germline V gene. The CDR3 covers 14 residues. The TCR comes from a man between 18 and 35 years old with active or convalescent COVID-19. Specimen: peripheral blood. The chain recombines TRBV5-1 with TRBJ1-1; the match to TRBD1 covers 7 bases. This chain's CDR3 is CASSLETGITEAFF. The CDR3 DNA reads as TGCGCCAGCAGCTTGGAGACAGGGATCACTGAAGCTTTCTTT.